This entry describes one T cell receptor (beta chain). The antigen is unknown. Clones were sequenced by immunoSEQ multiplex PCR, and TCRdb holds only the in-frame ones, with some missing. The table has approximately 280,000 clones, 86% seen once. The entry originates in a study of cytomegalovirus exposure and HLA in healthy donors. As for the study in general: It was reported in a later analysis that the same platform had been used for the 90 to 150 validation repertoires as for the approximately 730 first-cohort repertoires. The study's findings and limits: In vitro testing confirmed a few CMV-associated chains as specific for CMV antigens.

This TCR was sampled from a woman under 30 in good health and CMV-seronegative. Material for sequencing was PBMCs.

The CDR3 spells CASSLGLAGVSYEQYF. DNA of the CDR3: TGTGCCAGCAGCTTAGGCCTAGCGGGAGTTTCCTACGAGCAGTACTTC. The chain couples TRBV7-2 to TRBJ2-7, with 10 nucleotides matching TRBD2. The V gene end was trimmed by 1 base and the J gene end by 1 base; junction bases not matched to a gene: 4. CDR1 is SGHTA, CDR2 FQGNSA, per germline. CDR3 length: 16 amino acids.